This T cell receptor (beta chain) was captured by sequencing in a study of T cell changes during pregnancy in multiple sclerosis (dated by TCRdb to about 2019). Study-level background: The study examined how the T cell repertoire changed over the course of pregnancy in women with multiple sclerosis.

Library preparation used the immunoSEQ multiplex PCR assay. TCRdb took over this immuneACCESS table, retaining in-frame rearrangements with V and J assigned. Such tables are incomplete; in checked studies, under half of the missing clones stem from an unresolved V gene, and the remainder is unexplained. The sample table lists more than 75,000 clones, about 93% of them with a count of one. The top ten clonotypes cover roughly 1% of the sample. Trimming takes 4 bases off V and 3 bases off J; junction bases not matched to a gene: 9. CDR1 and CDR2 were assigned from the germline V gene as MNHNS and SASEGT. The CDR3 numbers 16 residues from cysteine through phenylalanine. The read is trimmed to its CDR3 DNA, 48 bases read in frame from base 1. Concerning this clone itself: This clone's antigen is unknown. No base-level quality is on record; no much larger clone is a single base apart.

The rearranged segments are TRBV6-1 and TRBJ1-1, with 9 central nucleotides matching TRBD1. Source: peripheral blood, taken in the first trimester of pregnancy. The TCR originated in a female donor with multiple sclerosis, enrolled in a pregnancy study. The CDR3 loop reads CASSAPSGTGHTEAFF. The nucleotides read TGTGCCAGCAGTGCGCCCTCCGGGACAGGGCACACTGAAGCTTTCTTT.